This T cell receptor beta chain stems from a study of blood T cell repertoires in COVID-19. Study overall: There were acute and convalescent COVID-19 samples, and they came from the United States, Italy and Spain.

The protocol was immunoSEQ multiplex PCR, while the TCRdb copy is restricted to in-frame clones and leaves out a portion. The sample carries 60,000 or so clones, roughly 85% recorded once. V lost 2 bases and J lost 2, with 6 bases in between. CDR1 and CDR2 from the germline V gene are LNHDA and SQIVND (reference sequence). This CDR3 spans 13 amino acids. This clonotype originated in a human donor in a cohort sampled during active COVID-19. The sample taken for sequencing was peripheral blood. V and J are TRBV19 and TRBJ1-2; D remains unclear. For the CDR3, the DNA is TGTGCCAGTAGTATATCGGGGAACTATGGCTACACCTTC. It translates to CASSISGNYGYTF.